Listed below are T cell receptor beta chains from one sample, sequenced in a study of fetal regulatory T cell absence and autoimmunity. Clones were read by immunoSEQ multiplex PCR, and TCRdb kept only the in-frame ones, dropping some. The sample records 45,000 to 50,000 clones, around 85% being singletons. The sequencing sample was made of cord blood. Receptors were obtained from a newborn boy with IPEX syndrome. Both conserved end residues are part of each CDR3.

v_gene: TRBV5-5; j_gene: TRBJ1-1; CDR3aa: CASSQLAGDTEAFF
v_gene: TRBV2; j_gene: TRBJ2-1; CDR3aa: CASRGERELLYNEQFF
v_gene: TRBV5-4; j_gene: TRBJ2-1; CDR3aa: CATEEGLDNEQFF
v_gene: TRBV2; j_gene: TRBJ2-7; CDR3aa: CASSLVSGSYEQYF
v_gene: TRBV11-2; j_gene: TRBJ2-3; CDR3aa: CASSLRGSTSTDTQYF
v_gene: TRBV19; j_gene: TRBJ1-6; CDR3aa: CASSTPGQGNSPLHF
v_gene: TRBV4-2; j_gene: TRBJ1-1; CDR3aa: CASSQARRDTEAFF
v_gene: TRBV11-3; j_gene: TRBJ2-3; CDR3aa: CASSFYRTDTQYF
v_gene: TRBV2; j_gene: TRBJ1-5; CDR3aa: CASSGVGRPGQPQHF
v_gene: TRBV5-6; j_gene: TRBJ2-7; CDR3aa: CASSLGGGYEQYF
v_gene: TRBV30; j_gene: TRBJ1-4; CDR3aa: CAWNPDGGVKLFF
v_gene: TRBV19; j_gene: TRBJ2-2; CDR3aa: CASKAGGYTGELFF
v_gene: TRBV6-1; j_gene: TRBJ1-1; CDR3aa: CASSEGQGVGAFF
v_gene: TRBV7-9; j_gene: TRBJ1-1; CDR3aa: CASSLPEGPEAFF
v_gene: TRBV15; j_gene: TRBJ1-2; CDR3aa: CATSLGGNYGYTF
v_gene: TRBV7-9; j_gene: TRBJ2-1; CDR3aa: CASSPPGEDNEQFF
v_gene: TRBV7-7; j_gene: TRBJ2-7; CDR3aa: CASSRGGSYEQYF
v_gene: TRBV9; j_gene: TRBJ2-3; CDR3aa: CASSTRGGRTDTQYF
v_gene: TRBV19; j_gene: TRBJ1-2; CDR3aa: CASSIQGNYGYTF
v_gene: TRBV5-6; j_gene: TRBJ2-5; CDR3aa: CASSLTGETQYF
v_gene: TRBV19; j_gene: TRBJ1-2; CDR3aa: CASSMDTNYGYTF
v_gene: TRBV6-5; j_gene: TRBJ1-1; CDR3aa: CASRDGQGAQAFF
v_gene: TRBV6-5; j_gene: TRBJ2-3; CDR3aa: CASSYGGLDTQYF
v_gene: TRBV9; j_gene: TRBJ2-6; CDR3aa: CASSPRGVVSGANVLTF
v_gene: TRBV5-1; j_gene: TRBJ1-1; CDR3aa: CASSQDPPEAFF
v_gene: TRBV18; j_gene: TRBJ1-4; CDR3aa: CASSRTGATNEKLFF
v_gene: TRBV29-1; j_gene: TRBJ2-1; CDR3aa: CSQVQGSYNEQFF
v_gene: TRBV30; j_gene: TRBJ1-2; CDR3aa: CAWSVIPSYGYTF
v_gene: TRBV4-1; j_gene: TRBJ1-1; CDR3aa: CASSQIGGTEAFF
v_gene: TRBV12-1; j_gene: TRBJ2-3; CDR3aa: CASSWGAAGPTDTQYF
v_gene: TRBV28; j_gene: TRBJ1-3; CDR3aa: CASGSGETGNTIYF
v_gene: TRBV5-4; j_gene: TRBJ2-7; CDR3aa: CASSFRDGAYEQYF
v_gene: TRBV29-1; j_gene: TRBJ2-7; CDR3aa: CSVEDQGHYEQYF
v_gene: TRBV19; j_gene: TRBJ2-1; CDR3aa: CASSAGDRVYNEQFF
v_gene: TRBV25-1; j_gene: TRBJ2-1; CDR3aa: CASSVQFNEQFF
v_gene: TRBV7-9; j_gene: TRBJ2-3; CDR3aa: CASSDSSSTDTQYF
v_gene: TRBV7-8; j_gene: TRBJ2-1; CDR3aa: CASSTGVGNNEQFF
v_gene: TRBV6-5; j_gene: TRBJ1-1; CDR3aa: CASSYGVRPTEAFF
v_gene: TRBV18; j_gene: TRBJ2-1; CDR3aa: CASSLEFRGEQFF